This TCR beta chain stems from a study of control samples from healthy donors and cancer patients. Sequenced by immunoSEQ multiplex PCR; TCRdb stores in-frame clones only, minus some. The sample lists approximately 100,000 clones, roughly 82% occurring once. This CDR3 has 14 residues. With 1 base removed from V and 8 bases from J, the gap between germline ends came to 10 bases. Germline CDR1 is SGHNT and CDR2 is YYREEE (reference sequence). The source material was blood. The chain combines TRBV5-4 with TRBJ1-6, with a weak D call TRBD1 (6 bases). This clonotype originated in a man aged 55 to 70 in good health. As DNA, the CDR3 is TGTGCCAGCAGCTTGCAGGGGAGGGATTCACCCCTCCACTTT. Translated, it gives CASSLQGRDSPLHF.